A selection of T cell receptor beta chains follows, all from one sample in a study of CD8+CD57+ T cells in acquired aplastic anemia. Via MiXCR, TCRdb re-called the reads, giving one row per CDR3 protein. The sample lists roughly 160,000 distinct CDR3 sequences; 71% were seen once. Sample: sorted CD4+, CD8+, or CD8+CD57+ T cells (not recorded which) from PBMCs. The receptor set was obtained from a human donor with aplastic anemia. Each CDR3 is given with its conserved first and last residue. D genes are given only for firm matches. The size entry is marked missing in some rows and otherwise reads once, few, many or a size class.

D gene	J gene	clone size	V gene	CDR3 DNA	CDR3 protein
.	TRBJ1-1	.	TRBV2	TGTGCCGGCAGGATCGGTAACACTGAAGCTTTCTTT	CAGRIGNTEAFF
.	TRBJ1-3	.	TRBV20-1	TGCAGTGCTAGAGATTTTCAGGGGATGGAGAACACCATATATTTT	CSARDFQGMENTIYF
TRBD2	TRBJ2-7	.	TRBV7-2	TGTGCCAGCAGCTTAGGTAGCGGGGGGGCACGTGAGCAGTACTTC	CASSLGSGGAREQYF
.	TRBJ2-7	.	TRBV20-1	TGCAGTGCTAGTAGGGGGGCACACTACGAGCAGTACTTC	CSASRGAHYEQYF
.	TRBJ2-7	.	TRBV7-8	TGTGCCAGCAGCTTAGCGGTCGTCAGGGCCTACGAGCAGTACTTC	CASSLAVVRAYEQYF
.	TRBJ1-3	.	TRBV29-1	TGCAGCGTTCTGCAGGGGCGACCAAACTCTGGAAACACCATATATTTT	CSVLQGRPNSGNTIYF
.	TRBJ2-2	.	TRBV10-3	TGTGCCATCAGGGGCTTGGACCCCATGAACACCGGGGAGCTGTTTTTT	CAIRGLDPMNTGELFF
.	TRBJ1-2	.	TRBV7-9	TGTGCCAGCAGCTTAGTGGCAGGAGGTGGCTACACCTTC	CASSLVAGGGYTF
.	TRBJ2-1	many	TRBV20-1	TGCAGTGCCAGCAGTGACTCACTCTCCTACAATGAGCAGTTCTTC	CSASSDSLSYNEQFF
.	TRBJ2-3	.	TRBV15	TGTGCCACCAGCAGAGGGACCGCTACAGATACGCAGTATTTT	CATSRGTATDTQYF
.	TRBJ1-2	.	TRBV29-1	TGCAGCGTCAGAGCCGCCCTCTATGGCTACACCTTC	CSVRAALYGYTF
TRBD2	TRBJ2-7	.	TRBV7-9	TGTGCCAGCAGCCCGACTGAGCGGGAGGGCCACGAGCAGTACTTC	CASSPTEREGHEQYF
TRBD2	TRBJ2-3	many	TRBV10-3	TGTGCCATCACGACAGGGGATGAAGCGGGAGGGTGGGATACGCAGTATTTT	CAITTGDEAGGWDTQYF
TRBD1	TRBJ1-4	.	TRBV29-1	TGCAGCGTTGAAAGGGGACAGACCTATTTTTTT	CSVERGQTYFF
.	TRBJ2-7	.	TRBV2	TGTGCCAGCAGTGAACAGGTTGTCTACGAGCAGTACTTC	CASSEQVVYEQYF
.	TRBJ2-5	.	TRBV20-1	TGCAGTGGGGGGGAAGGGGAGACCCAGTACTTC	CSGGEGETQYF
.	TRBJ2-3	few	TRBV10-3	TGTGCCATCAGTGAAGGGTCCGATACGCAGTATTTT	CAISEGSDTQYF
.	TRBJ2-3	.	TRBV7-6	TGTGCCAGCAGCTTCGGTAGTGCAGATACGCAGTATTTT	CASSFGSADTQYF
TRBD2	TRBJ2-5	.	TRBV20-1	TGCAGTGCTAAACTTAGCGGGGGGGAGACCCAGTACTTC	CSAKLSGGETQYF
TRBD2	TRBJ2-1	many	TRBV2	TGTGCCAGCGGCAGTAGCGGGGGGGTCCCCTACAATGAGCAGTTCTTC	CASGSSGGVPYNEQFF
TRBD1	TRBJ2-2	.	TRBV7-6	TGTGCCAGCAGCTTTGGGACAGGGGTAGCCGGGGAGCTGTTTTTT	CASSFGTGVAGELFF
.	TRBJ1-1	.	TRBV2	TGTGCCCGTCGGACGCAGACGAACACTGAAGCTTTCTTT	CARRTQTNTEAFF
.	TRBJ2-7	.	TRBV29-1	TGCAGCGCCTGGGAGGGGGCCGGCGAGCAGTACTTC	CSAWEGAGEQYF
.	TRBJ2-3	once	TRBV19	TGTGCCAGTAGTGGGTGGGGGGGCGCCGCAGATACGCAGTATTTT	CASSGWGGAADTQYF
.	TRBJ2-7	.	TRBV6-1	TGTGCCAGCAGTGAAGCGGGGGAAAGCTCCTACGAGCAGTACTTC	CASSEAGESSYEQYF
.	TRBJ1-2	.	TRBV5-1	TGTGCCAGCAGCCCACCCGGACGGTTGGACTATGGCTACACCTTC	CASSPPGRLDYGYTF
.	TRBJ1-4	.	TRBV19	TGTGCCACCTCATCAGGGCGGGAGGTTGAAAAACTGTTTTTT	CATSSGREVEKLFF
.	TRBJ1-2	.	TRBV25-1	TGTGCCAGCAGTGACCAGGGAAACTATGGCTACACCTTC	CASSDQGNYGYTF
.	TRBJ1-2	.	TRBV7-2	TGTGCCAGCAGCTTAACCAGCAGGTTGGGGTCGGACTATGGCTACACCTTC	CASSLTSRLGSDYGYTF
TRBD1	TRBJ2-5	.	TRBV20-1	TGCAGTGCTTGCGTAGGGGGCGGGTTAGAGACCCAGTACTTC	CSACVGGGLETQYF
.	TRBJ1-2	.	TRBV7-8	TGTGCCAGCAGCTTATCCACAGCGCATGGCTACACCTTC	CASSLSTAHGYTF